The 30 T cell receptor beta chains below all came from one sample that was sequenced in a study of blood T cells in healthy people across ages (dated by TCRdb to the mid-2010s). Library generation was performed with 5' RACE. The sequencing machine was an Illumina HiSeq 2500. A second roughly 6 to 12 cycle PCR used a sample-barcoded 5' primer and a J-beta primer mix. TCRdb passed the public sequencing reads through fastp at Q25 and MiXCR, retaining productive beta sequences. Entries are consolidated by CDR3 protein sequence, retaining the most common genes and DNA. Recorded for this sample are hundreds of thousands of distinct CDR3 sequences; roughly two fifths of them occurred a single time. The ten largest account for 20% to 25% of the sample. The sample was blood. These receptors were taken from a woman aged 55-70 years in good health.

This clonotype was picked up a small number of times. The rearrangement joins TRBV12-3 or TRBV12-4 to TRBJ2-3; D gene ambiguous. The V end was cut by 3 bases, the J end by 0 bases, with 7 bases between. This CDR3 has 14 amino acids. CDR3 coding DNA: TGTGCCAGCAGTTTGTATGAGAGCACAGATACGCAGTATTTT. This sequence encodes CASSLYESTDTQYF.

The chain combines TRBV29-1 with TRBJ2-5, with 8 bases matching TRBD2. The tail of the sequence fits TRBJ2-4 better, so the J call may be wrong. This CDR3 spans 17 amino acids. Germline CDR1 reads SQVTM; CDR2 reads ANQGSEA. The CDR3 nucleotides read TGCAGCGTTGATATAAGGCCGGGGGGGGAAACCAAAAACATTCAGTACTTC. Translation gives CSVDIRPGGETKNIQYF.

In its sample, this clonotype was seen a few times. V and J are TRBV24-1 and TRBJ2-3; the D is unclear. Trimming pared 3 bases from V and 3 bases from J, leaving 9 bases between. This CDR3 region has 14 residues. Germline V gene sequence: CDR1 KGHDR, CDR2 SFDVKD. CDR3 amino acids: CATSDAAKTDTQYF. Written as DNA, the CDR3 is TGTGCCACCAGTGATGCGGCGAAAACAGATACGCAGTATTTT.

This clonotype was recorded many times. The rearrangement uses TRBV15 and TRBJ2-3, with D perhaps TRBD1 or TRBD2 (6 bases each). V was trimmed by 0 bases and J by 7 bases, leaving 11 bases between them. Germline assignment: CDR1 LNHNV and CDR2 YYDKDF (reference sequence). This CDR3 spans 14 amino acids. The CDR3 bases are TGTGCCACCAGCAGAGACCCGGGGGCGAATACGCAGTATTTT. It encodes CATSRDPGANTQYF. Together with reference TRBV15 and TRBJ2-3, the CDR3 gives the full variable domain: DAMVIQNPRYQVTQFGKPVTLSCSQTLNHNVMYWYQQKSSQAPKLLFHYYDKDFNNEADTPDNFQSRRPNTSFCFLDIRSPGLGDTAMYLCATSRDPGANTQYFGPGTRLTVL.

The chain joins TRBV5-1 to TRBJ2-3; TRBD2 matches 8 bases. CDR1 and CDR2 (germline): SGHRS, YFSETQ. With V trimmed by 4 bases and J by 4 bases, 8 bases remained unmatched. This CDR3 is 15 amino acids long. The CDR3 DNA reads as TGCGCCAGCAGCGGGGGACGCGGGGGGCCAGATACGCAGTATTTT. It translates to CASSGGRGGPDTQYF.

The genes are TRBV5-1 and TRBJ2-3; D may be TRBD1 or TRBD2 (6 bases each). The CDR3 has 15 residues. The V end was cut by 5 bases, the J end by 8 bases, with 21 bases between. The germline V gene has CDR1 SGHRS and CDR2 YFSETQ. DNA for the CDR3: TGCGCCAGCAGACTCGGGACTGCAGAGGGGGGTACGCAGTATTTT. This translates into CASRLGTAEGGTQYF.

Remarks on this clonotype: At one end, the junction sequence differs from germline, possibly due to a read error. The rearrangement links TRBV20-1 to TRBJ2-1; no reliable D call. There are 12 residues in the CDR3. CDR1 is DFQATT and CDR2 is SNEGSKA in the germline V gene (reference sequence). Written as DNA, the CDR3 is TGCAGTGATAGAGATAGGGTCAATGAGCAGTTCTTC. It codes for CSDRDRVNEQFF.

As regards this clonotype: A clone one base away is much larger, so this may be a read error. CDR3 nucleotides: TGCAGTGCTAGTTCGTGGGAGAGGTGGTCCAATGAGCAGTACTTC. Encoded protein: CSASSWERWSNEQYF. The gene calls are TRBV20-1 and TRBJ2-5; D might be TRBD2 (5 bases). Germline values: CDR1 DFQATT, CDR2 SNEGSKA (reference sequence). The CDR3 is 15 residues long. V was pared by 3 bases and J by 11 bases, with 25 bases between.

In this sample, this clonotype turned up a few times. This chain uses TRBV20-1 with TRBJ2-1; 8 nucleotides align to TRBD2. J lost 8 bases, V lost 2 bases, and 5 bases had no gene match. Germline V CDR1 and CDR2: DFQATT, SNEGSKA (reference sequence). The CDR3 has 13 amino acids. The CDR3 DNA reads TGCAGTGCTAGACGGGAGGGCCCGGATGAGCAGTTCTTC. It yields the protein CSARREGPDEQFF.

This clonotype was counted at least ten times. The chain uses TRBV28 and TRBJ2-3; D gene unclear. The germline CDR1 and CDR2 sequences are MDHEN and SYDVKM. V lost 5 bases and J lost 2, with 8 bases in between. The CDR3 totals 13 residues. The CDR3 DNA is TGTGCCAGCAGTCCACAAGCCACAGATACGCAGTATTTT. This gives the protein CASSPQATDTQYF. Using reference TRBV28 and TRBJ2-3 for the parts outside the CDR3, the full variable domain is DVKVTQSSRYLVKRTGEKVFLECVQDMDHENMFWYRQDPGLGLRLIYFSYDVKMKEKGDIPEGYSVSREKKERFSLILESASTNQTSMYLCASSPQATDTQYFGPGTRLTVL.

This clonotype was recorded many times. The V and J genes are TRBV4-3 and TRBJ2-1; a possible D gene is TRBD2 (6 bases). The V end lost 4 bases, the J end lost 12 bases, and 13 bases lay between the germline ends. CDR3 size: 12 residues. The germline gives CDR1 LGHNA, CDR2 YSLEER. The CDR3 sequence: CASSLQEGRQFF. The CDR3 region has the DNA TGCGCCAGCAGCCTACAGGAGGGACGGCAGTTCTTC.

The chain uses TRBV5-1 and TRBJ1-2; 9 positions agree with TRBD1. The germline CDR1 and CDR2 sequences are SGHRS and YFSETQ. Trimming removed 3 bases from V and 2 bases from J; junction bases left unmatched: 14. The CDR3 runs to 18 residues. The CDR3 region is CASSYTGTGTGTNYGYTF. CDR3 bases: TGCGCCAGCAGCTATACGGGAACCGGGACAGGGACAAACTATGGCTACACCTTC.

The genes are TRBV20-1 and TRBJ2-3, with 8 bases matching TRBD2. The CDR3 loop spans 13 amino acids. V was clipped by 6 bases and J by 14 bases; unmatched bases: 16. Germline lookup yields CDR1 DFQATT and CDR2 SNEGSKA (reference sequence). CDR3 bases: TGCAGTGCGAACCCGGGACTAGAGTTAGGCGGGTATTTT. Translation: CSANPGLELGGYF.

The V call is TRBV29-1, the J call TRBJ1-4, with D tentatively TRBD1 (6 bases). Deletions cut 6 bases from V and 7 bases from J, with 15 bases between. Looked up from germline, CDR1 is SQVTM and CDR2 is ANQGSEA. The CDR3 is made up of 13 amino acids. The CDR3: CSVYRVEAEKLFF. The CDR3 bases are TGCAGCGTCTACAGGGTAGAGGCTGAAAAACTGTTTTTT.

This clonotype came up a few times. The V call is TRBV20-1, the J call TRBJ2-1, with 10 bases matching TRBD2. Germline V gene lookup returns CDR1 DFQATT and CDR2 SNEGSKA (reference sequence). The CDR3 is 13 residues long. V lost 3 bases to trimming and J lost 7 bases; unmatched junction nucleotides: 3. The DNA for the CDR3 is TGCAGTGCTAGCAGCGGGGGGGGTAATGAGCAGTTCTTC. It codes for CSASSGGGNEQFF.

This clonotype has a single count. This sequence may be a read error, since a much larger clone differs from it by one base. V is TRBV7-9 and J is TRBJ2-5; the match to TRBD2 covers 11 bases. The DNA matches TRBJ2-1 better at its end, which makes the J call doubtful. Germline V CDR1 and CDR2: SEHNR, FQNEAQ (reference sequence). The CDR3 has 15 residues. DNA for the CDR3: TGTGCCAGCTCACGTAGCGGGGGGGCACAAGAGACCCAGTTCTTC. Translation: CASSRSGGAQETQFF.

The chain joins TRBV6-5 to TRBJ1-2; a possible D gene is TRBD1 (5 bases). CDR3 length equals 15 residues. Per the germline V gene, CDR1 is MNHEY and CDR2 is SVGAGI. V lost 2 bases, J lost 4 bases, and 14 bases lay in between. The CDR3 sequence: CASSYGDLSPYGYTF. As DNA, the CDR3 is TGTGCCAGCAGTTACGGGGACCTCTCCCCCTATGGCTACACCTTC.

As regards this clonotype: A junction boundary mismatches the germline segment, possibly from a read error. V is TRBV6-5 and J is TRBJ1-6; the D is unclear. The CDR3 extends over 10 amino acids. Looked up from germline, CDR1 is MNHEY and CDR2 is SVGAGI. CDR3 coding DNA: TGTACCAGCGGAGGTTCACCCCTCCACTTT. This translates into CTSGGSPLHF.

The sample holds many counts of this clonotype. The rearrangement links TRBV4-3 to TRBJ2-1, with D maybe TRBD2 (5 bases). CDR1 and CDR2 from the germline V gene are LGHNA and YSLEER. The CDR3 has 18 residues. The V end lost 4 bases, the J end lost 1 base, and 20 bases lay between the germline ends. The CDR3 bases are TGCGCCAGCAGCCCCCGGCCGGCTAGAGGGAGTTCCTACAATGAGCAGTTCTTC. Translated: CASSPRPARGSSYNEQFF.

This clonotype was seen repeatedly, ten times or more. V gene TRBV29-1 combines with J gene TRBJ2-1, with D possibly called TRBD1 or TRBD2 (6 bases each). V was cut by 4 bases and J by 9 bases, with 16 bases left in between. Germline V lookup: CDR1 SQVTM, CDR2 ANQGSEA. CDR3 length: 13 amino acids. The CDR3 loop is CSVAGGRFAEQFF. Written as DNA, the CDR3 is TGCAGCGTTGCTGGGGGGCGCTTTGCTGAGCAGTTCTTC.

This clonotype was detected only a few times. The chain employs TRBV12-3 or TRBV12-4 and TRBJ2-1, with 11 bases lining up with TRBD2. The CDR3 spans 16 residues. Losses at the gene ends were 6 bases for V and 5 bases for J; bases not matched to a gene: 9. CDR3 coding DNA: TGTGCCAGCAGGGGTCCCGGGACTAGCGGAAACAATGAGCAGTTCTTC. Amino acids: CASRGPGTSGNNEQFF.

For this clonotype: A read error is possible here, since a much larger clone lies one base away. The rearrangement joins TRBV6-2 or TRBV6-3 to TRBJ2-6; possibly TRBD1 for D (5 bases). The CDR3 has 15 residues. Germline CDR1 and CDR2: MNHEY and SVGEGT. Between the trimmed V and J ends, which lost 6 bases and 2 bases, there was a span of 11 bases. Written as DNA, the CDR3 is TGTGCCAGCAGCCCTGGACATCCTGGGGCCAACGTCCTGACTTTC. The encoded protein is CASSPGHPGANVLTF.

CDR3 nucleotide sequence: TGTGCCAGCAGCGACAGGGGAACCCACGAGCAGTACTTC. Its translation is CASSDRGTHEQYF. J is TRBJ2-7 and V is TRBV27; 8 bases are a match to TRBD1. Germline V gives CDR1 MNHEY, CDR2 SMNVEV (reference sequence). V lost 6 bases to trimming and J lost 5 bases; unmatched junction nucleotides: 6. The CDR3 contains 13 residues.

This clonotype was detected ten times or more. The V call is TRBV9, the J call TRBJ2-3, with a weak D call TRBD2 (6 bases). The CDR3 extends over 14 amino acids. Germline lookup yields CDR1 SGDLS and CDR2 YYNGEE. The germline V and J ends were trimmed by 0 bases and 5 bases, with 10 bases remaining between them. The CDR3 nucleotides read TGTGCCAGCAGCGTAGTTAGCGGAGAAGATACGCAGTATTTT. Translation gives CASSVVSGEDTQYF.

The chain couples TRBV27 to TRBJ1-5; D gene uncertain. V was pared by 2 bases and J by 2 bases, with 13 bases between. The CDR3 consists of 16 residues. CDR1 and CDR2 (germline): MNHEY, SMNVEV (reference sequence). Here the CDR3 reads CASSLEGGYRNQPQHF. In DNA form, the CDR3 reads TGTGCCAGCAGTTTAGAGGGCGGCTACCGCAATCAGCCCCAGCATTTT.

The chain couples TRBV29-1 to TRBJ2-7, with TRBD2 matching over 8 bases. The CDR3 loop spans 13 amino acids. Looked up from germline, CDR1 is SQVTM and CDR2 is ANQGSEA. V dropped 7 bases and J dropped 2; count of bases not matched to a gene: 7. This CDR3 is CSAASGLAYEQYF. DNA for the CDR3: TGCAGCGCCGCTAGCGGGCTGGCCTACGAGCAGTACTTC.

This chain joins TRBV19 and TRBJ1-5; 7 bases align to TRBD1. The CDR3 runs to 14 residues. CDR1 is LNHDA, CDR2 SQIVND, per germline (reference sequence). Germline trimming cut 6 bases from V and 4 bases from J; bases unmatched to any gene: 6. The CDR3 is CASRGQNLNQPQHF. CDR3 in DNA: TGTGCCAGTAGGGGACAGAACCTTAATCAGCCCCAGCATTTT.

This clonotype was counted at least ten times. Germline and junction disagree at one end, which may indicate a read error. J is TRBJ2-7 and V is TRBV5-1; 10 bases align to TRBD2. This CDR3 region has 15 residues. Germline CDR1 and CDR2: SGHRS and YFSETQ. The CDR3 region is CASSLWTSGPYEQYF. CDR3 DNA sequence: TGTGCCAGCAGCCTCTGGACTAGCGGACCCTACGAGCAGTACTTC.

Remarks on this clonotype: The junction departs from germline at one end; a sequencing error may be responsible. The rearrangement joins TRBV5-1 to TRBJ2-1; D possibly matches TRBD1 or TRBD2 (5 bases each). The CDR3 has 15 residues. The germline gives CDR1 SGHRS, CDR2 YFSETQ. The CDR3 region has the DNA TGCGCCAGCAACTTGGGGACGACTGGTGCGCAGGAGCAGTTCTTC. It yields the protein CASNLGTTGAQEQFF.

This clonotype was recorded once. The chain uses TRBV10-3 and TRBJ1-4; D is ambiguous. Trimming removed 4 bases from V and 12 bases from J, with 21 bases in between. The CDR3 has 15 residues. Germline V gene lookup returns CDR1 ENHRY and CDR2 SYGVKD. The CDR3 bases are TGTGCCATCAGTGCCAGACTCCAGCTTGGGGAAGAACTGTTTTTT. Protein: CAISARLQLGEELFF.